This T cell receptor beta chain was identified in a study of blood T cell repertoires in COVID-19. As for the study in general: There were acute and convalescent COVID-19 samples, and they came from the United States, Italy and Spain. PBMCs, B-cell-depleted T cells, or T cells provided the cDNA or gDNA that made up the material.

The repertoire was sequenced with immunoSEQ multiplex PCR; TCRdb's copy has only in-frame clones and lacks some. The sample consists of roughly 210,000 clones, 80% to 85% of them appearing once. Germline V lookup: CDR1 KGHSH, CDR2 LQKENI. V was cut by 2 bases and J by 2 bases, with 15 bases left in between. This CDR3 has 16 amino acids. During active infection, Seattle patients enrolled and were then monitored through disease. Sequenced sample: peripheral blood. The chain links TRBV18 to TRBJ2-5; D is ambiguous. The clonotype originates from an elderly woman with COVID-19, enrolled during active disease. CDR3 in DNA: TGTGCCAGCTCACCAACGTTCGTGCGGCTACAAGAGACCCAGTACTTC. Its protein is CASSPTFVRLQETQYF.